This T cell receptor (beta chain) was sequenced for a study of blood T cell repertoires in COVID-19. Turning to the study itself: Donors in the United States, Italy and Spain gave samples during acute or convalescent COVID-19. The cDNA or gDNA used as material had been derived from T cells, B-cell-depleted T cells, or PBMCs.

The CDR3 contains 13 residues. V was trimmed by 3 bases and J by 4 bases, leaving 7 bases between them. Original methodology: Amplification from reference gene primers served as the basis for estimated nucleated cell counts. Sequencing was performed with immunoSEQ multiplex PCR; in TCRdb, only in-frame clones are kept and a portion is missing. D and trimming were read from the DNA, whereas the V and J calls and clone size are those reported in that table. The sample records just over 95,000 clones, 75% to 95% being singletons. The origin of this receptor is a man in his 60s with acute or convalescent COVID-19. Input material: peripheral blood. The chain is built from TRBV12-3 or TRBV12-4 and TRBJ2-1; a weak D match, TRBD2 (5 bases). In DNA form, the CDR3 reads TGTGCCAGCAGTTTTCGGGATTACAATGAGCAGTTCTTC. Residues: CASSFRDYNEQFF.